A selection of T cell receptor beta chains follows, all from one sample in a study of radiotherapy plus CTLA-4 blockade in lung cancer. Generated by immunoSEQ multiplex PCR, the TCRdb table keeps only in-frame clones and is missing some. The repertoire holds 81,000 or so clones, with more than 60% as singletons. The material was peripheral blood, obtained from a patient treated with radiotherapy plus ipilimumab. The receptors originated from a human donor with non-small cell lung cancer whose response to radiotherapy plus ipilimumab could not be evaluated. Some clones in this sample may be carry-over from other donors' samples. The conserved cysteine and the conserved F or W are not part of the CDR3 here. Fields, in order: D gene, CDR3 length, V gene, CDR3 protein. D genes are given only for firm matches.

-,16,TRBV5-1,ASSLEPWQGGSGNTIY
TRBD2,12,TRBV10-3,AISQAGAYNEQF
-,11,TRBV2,ASSLGQRYGYT
-,13,TRBV19,ASRPEDGPYNEQF
-,13,TRBV5-4,ASSPSRGDTGELF
TRBD2,13,TRBV5-4,ASSFGGGRQETQY
TRBD1,14,TRBV18,ASSPISTGASNEQF
-,11,TRBV28,ASTTGFGQPQH
TRBD1,10,TRBV30,AWSPTGGGYT
TRBD2,13,TRBV5-1,ASSSGGLASNEQF
TRBD1,12,TRBV7-2,ASSSGQGLGPQH
TRBD2,13,TRBV28,ASSLGLAGSYEQY
TRBD1,17,TRBV5-1,ASHHGDGTGGDRNSPLH